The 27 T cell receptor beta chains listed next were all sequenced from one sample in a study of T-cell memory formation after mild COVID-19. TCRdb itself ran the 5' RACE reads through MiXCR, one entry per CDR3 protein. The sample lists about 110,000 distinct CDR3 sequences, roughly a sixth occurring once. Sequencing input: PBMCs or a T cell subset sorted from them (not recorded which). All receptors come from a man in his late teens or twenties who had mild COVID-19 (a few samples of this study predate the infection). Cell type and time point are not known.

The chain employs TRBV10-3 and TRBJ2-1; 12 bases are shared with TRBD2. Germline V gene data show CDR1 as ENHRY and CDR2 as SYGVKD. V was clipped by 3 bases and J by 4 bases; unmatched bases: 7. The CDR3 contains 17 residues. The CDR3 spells CAISDPLLAGGYNEQFF. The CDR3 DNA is TGTGCCATCAGTGACCCCCTACTAGCGGGGGGATACAATGAGCAGTTCTTC.

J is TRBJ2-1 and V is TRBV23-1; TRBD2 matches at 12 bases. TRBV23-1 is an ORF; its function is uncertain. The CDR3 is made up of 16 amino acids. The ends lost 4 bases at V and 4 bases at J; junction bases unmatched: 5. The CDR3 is CASSPGLAGGYNEQFF. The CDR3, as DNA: TGCGCCAGCAGTCCCGGCCTAGCGGGGGGGTACAATGAGCAGTTCTTC.

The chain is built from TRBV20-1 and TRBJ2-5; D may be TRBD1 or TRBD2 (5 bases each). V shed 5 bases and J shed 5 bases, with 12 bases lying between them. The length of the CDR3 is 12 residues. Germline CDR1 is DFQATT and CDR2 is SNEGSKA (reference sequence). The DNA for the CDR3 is TGCAGTGCTTTTAAAGGGACCGAGACCCAGTACTTC. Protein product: CSAFKGTETQYF.

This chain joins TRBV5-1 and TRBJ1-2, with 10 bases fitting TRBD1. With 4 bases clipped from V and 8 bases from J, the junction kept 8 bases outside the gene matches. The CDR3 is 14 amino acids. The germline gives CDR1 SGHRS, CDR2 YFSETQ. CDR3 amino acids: CASSLGQGEGGYTF. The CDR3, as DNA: TGCGCCAGCAGCCTTGGACAGGGGGAAGGGGGCTACACCTTC.

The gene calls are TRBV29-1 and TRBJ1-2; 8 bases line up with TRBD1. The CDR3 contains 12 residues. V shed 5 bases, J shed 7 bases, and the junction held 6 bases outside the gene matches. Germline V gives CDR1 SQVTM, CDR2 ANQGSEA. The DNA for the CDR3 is TGCAGCGTTCAGCCAGGGGGCCGTGGCTACACCTTC. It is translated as CSVQPGGRGYTF.

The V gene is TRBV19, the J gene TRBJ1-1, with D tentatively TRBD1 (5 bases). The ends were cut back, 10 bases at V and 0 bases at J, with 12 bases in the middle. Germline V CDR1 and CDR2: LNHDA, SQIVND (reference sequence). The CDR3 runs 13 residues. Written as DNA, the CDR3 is TGTGCCACCACGCAGGGTATGAACACTGAAGCTTTCTTT. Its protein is CATTQGMNTEAFF.

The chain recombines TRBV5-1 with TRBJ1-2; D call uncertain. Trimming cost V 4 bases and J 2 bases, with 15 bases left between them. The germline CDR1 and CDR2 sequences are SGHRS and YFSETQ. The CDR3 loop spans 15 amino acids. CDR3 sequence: CASSEEYQTNYGYTF. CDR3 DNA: TGCGCCAGCAGCGAGGAGTATCAAACAAACTATGGCTACACCTTC.

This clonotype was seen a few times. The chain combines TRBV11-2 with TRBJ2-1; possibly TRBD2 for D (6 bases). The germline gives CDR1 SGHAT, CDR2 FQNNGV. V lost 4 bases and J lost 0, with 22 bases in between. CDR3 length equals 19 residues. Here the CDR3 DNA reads TGTGCCAGCAGCTCCAGGGCAGCGGGCGCCCCGAGCTCCTACAATGAGCAGTTCTTC. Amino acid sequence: CASSSRAAGAPSSYNEQFF. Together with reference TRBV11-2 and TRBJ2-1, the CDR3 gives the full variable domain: EAGVAQSPRYKIIEKRQSVAFWCNPISGHATLYWYQQILGQGPKLLIQFQNNGVVDDSQLPKDRFSAERLKGVDSTLKIQPAKLEDSAVYLCASSSRAAGAPSSYNEQFFGPGTRLTVL.

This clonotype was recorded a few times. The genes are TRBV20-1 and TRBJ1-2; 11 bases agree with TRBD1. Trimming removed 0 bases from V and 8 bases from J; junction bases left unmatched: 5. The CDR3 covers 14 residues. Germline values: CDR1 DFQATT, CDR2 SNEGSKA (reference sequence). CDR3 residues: CSARDQGQGEGYTF. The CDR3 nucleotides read TGCAGTGCTAGAGATCAGGGACAGGGGGAAGGCTACACCTTC.

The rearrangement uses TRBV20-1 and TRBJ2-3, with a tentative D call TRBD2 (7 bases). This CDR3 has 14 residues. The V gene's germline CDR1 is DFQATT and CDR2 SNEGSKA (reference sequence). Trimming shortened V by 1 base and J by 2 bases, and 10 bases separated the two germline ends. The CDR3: CSARGGGHTDTQYF. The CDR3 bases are TGCAGTGCTAGAGGCGGGGGCCACACAGATACGCAGTATTTT.

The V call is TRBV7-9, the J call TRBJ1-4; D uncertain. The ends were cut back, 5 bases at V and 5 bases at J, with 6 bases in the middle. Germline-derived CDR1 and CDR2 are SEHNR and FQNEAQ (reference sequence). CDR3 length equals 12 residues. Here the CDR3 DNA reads TGTGCCAGCAGCCAACCGAATGAAAAACTGTTTTTT. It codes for CASSQPNEKLFF.

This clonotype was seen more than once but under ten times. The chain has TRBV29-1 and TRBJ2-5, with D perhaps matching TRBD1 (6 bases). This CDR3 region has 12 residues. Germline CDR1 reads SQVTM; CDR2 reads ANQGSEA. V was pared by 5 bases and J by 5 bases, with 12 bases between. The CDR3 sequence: CSVTQGRETQYF. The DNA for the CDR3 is TGCAGCGTTACACAGGGTCGGGAGACCCAGTACTTC.

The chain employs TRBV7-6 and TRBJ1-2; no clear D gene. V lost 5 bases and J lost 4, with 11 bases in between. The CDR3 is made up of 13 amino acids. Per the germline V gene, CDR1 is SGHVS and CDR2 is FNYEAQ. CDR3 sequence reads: CASSAAPGYGYTF. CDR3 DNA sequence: TGTGCCAGCAGCGCAGCGCCGGGCTATGGCTACACCTTC. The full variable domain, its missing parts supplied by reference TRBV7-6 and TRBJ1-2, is GAGVSQSPRYKVTKRGQDVALRCDPISGHVSLYWYRQALGQGPEFLTYFNYEAQQDKSGLPNDRFSAERPEGSISTLTIQRTEQRDSAMYRCASSAAPGYGYTFGSGTRLTVV.

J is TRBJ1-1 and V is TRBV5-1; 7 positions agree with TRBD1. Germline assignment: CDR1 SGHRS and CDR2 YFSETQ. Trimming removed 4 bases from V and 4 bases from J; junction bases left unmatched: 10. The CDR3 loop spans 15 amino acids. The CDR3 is CASSVTGTVGTEAFF. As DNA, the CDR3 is TGCGCCAGCAGCGTTACCGGGACAGTGGGCACTGAAGCTTTCTTT.

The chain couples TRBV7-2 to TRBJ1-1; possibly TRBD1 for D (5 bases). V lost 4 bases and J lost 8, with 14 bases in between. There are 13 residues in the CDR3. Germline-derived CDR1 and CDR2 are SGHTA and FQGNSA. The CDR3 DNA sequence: TGTGCCAGCAGCTACCTTCTTAGGGGCGAAGCTTTCTTT. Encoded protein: CASSYLLRGEAFF.

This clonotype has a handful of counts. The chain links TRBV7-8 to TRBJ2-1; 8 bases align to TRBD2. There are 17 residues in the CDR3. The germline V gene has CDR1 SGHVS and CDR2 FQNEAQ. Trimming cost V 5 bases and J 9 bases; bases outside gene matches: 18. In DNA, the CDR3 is TGTGCCAGCAGCGGGAGACGGACTAGCCGAGGCTTGGGTGAGCAGTTCTTC. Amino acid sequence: CASSGRRTSRGLGEQFF.

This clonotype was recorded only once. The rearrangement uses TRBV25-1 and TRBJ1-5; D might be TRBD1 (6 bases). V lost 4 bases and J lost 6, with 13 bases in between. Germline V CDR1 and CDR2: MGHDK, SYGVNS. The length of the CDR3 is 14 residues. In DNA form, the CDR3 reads TGTGCCAGCAGTGCCCGGGGGGCAGGTCAGCCCCAGCATTTT. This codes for CASSARGAGQPQHF.

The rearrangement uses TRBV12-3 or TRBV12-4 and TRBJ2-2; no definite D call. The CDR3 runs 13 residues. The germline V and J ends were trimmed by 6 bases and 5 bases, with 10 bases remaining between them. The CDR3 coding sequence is TGTGCCAGCAGGGGGATCGGGACCGGGGAGCTGTTTTTT. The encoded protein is CASRGIGTGELFF.

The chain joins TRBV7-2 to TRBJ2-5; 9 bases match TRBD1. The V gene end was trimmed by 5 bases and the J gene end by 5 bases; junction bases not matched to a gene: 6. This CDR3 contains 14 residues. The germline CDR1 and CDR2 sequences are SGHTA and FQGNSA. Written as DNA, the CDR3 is TGTGCCAGCAGCGTACAGGGGGCGGCGGAGACCCAGTACTTC. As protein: CASSVQGAAETQYF.

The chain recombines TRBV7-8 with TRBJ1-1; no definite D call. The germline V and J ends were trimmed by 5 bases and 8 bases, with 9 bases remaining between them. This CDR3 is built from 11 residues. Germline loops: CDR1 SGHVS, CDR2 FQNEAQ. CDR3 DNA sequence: TGTGCCAGCAGCCCGGGCTTGGAAGCTTTCTTT. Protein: CASSPGLEAFF.

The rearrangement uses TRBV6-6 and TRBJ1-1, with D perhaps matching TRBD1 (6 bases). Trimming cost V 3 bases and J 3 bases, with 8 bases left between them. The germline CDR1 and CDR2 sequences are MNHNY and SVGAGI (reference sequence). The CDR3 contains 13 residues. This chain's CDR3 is CASSYNRDTEAFF. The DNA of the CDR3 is TGTGCCAGCAGTTATAACAGGGACACTGAAGCTTTCTTT.

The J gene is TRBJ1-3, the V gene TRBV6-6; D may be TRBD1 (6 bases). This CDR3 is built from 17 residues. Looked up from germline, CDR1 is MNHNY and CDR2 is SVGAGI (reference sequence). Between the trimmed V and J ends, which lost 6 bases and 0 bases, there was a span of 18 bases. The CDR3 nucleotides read TGTGCCAGCAGCTCTGCATCCAGGGGAAACTCTGGAAACACCATATATTTT. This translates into CASSSASRGNSGNTIYF.

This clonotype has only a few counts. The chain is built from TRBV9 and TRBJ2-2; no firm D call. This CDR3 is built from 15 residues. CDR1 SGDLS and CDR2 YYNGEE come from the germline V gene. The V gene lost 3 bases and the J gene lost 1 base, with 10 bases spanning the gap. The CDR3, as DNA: TGTGCCAGCAGCGGGCGAGCCGGGAACACCGGGGAGCTGTTTTTT. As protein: CASSGRAGNTGELFF.

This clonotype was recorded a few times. CDR3 protein: CSASPGGRTDTQYF. In DNA form, the CDR3 reads TGCAGTGCTTCCCCGGGGGGCCGCACAGATACGCAGTATTTT. J is TRBJ2-3 and V is TRBV20-1; tentative D call: TRBD2 (7 bases). The CDR3 contains 14 residues. CDR1 DFQATT and CDR2 SNEGSKA come from the germline V gene (reference sequence). V was trimmed by 5 bases and J by 1 base, leaving 13 bases between them.

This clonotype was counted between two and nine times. CDR3 loop: CASSFGPRETQYF. The CDR3 DNA reads as TGTGCCAGCAGCTTTGGACCCAGGGAGACGCAGTATTTT. The chain couples TRBV3-1 to TRBJ2-3; possibly TRBD1 or TRBD2 for D (5 bases each). V dropped 5 bases and J dropped 9 bases, with 15 bases sitting between them. Per the germline V gene, CDR1 is LGHDT and CDR2 is YNNKEL (reference sequence). This CDR3 has 13 residues.

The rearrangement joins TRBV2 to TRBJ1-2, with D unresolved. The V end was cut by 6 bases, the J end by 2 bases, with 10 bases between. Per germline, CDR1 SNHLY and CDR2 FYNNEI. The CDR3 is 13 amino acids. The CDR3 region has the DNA TGTGCCAGCAGGGAGGACGGAAACTATGGCTACACCTTC. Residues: CASREDGNYGYTF.

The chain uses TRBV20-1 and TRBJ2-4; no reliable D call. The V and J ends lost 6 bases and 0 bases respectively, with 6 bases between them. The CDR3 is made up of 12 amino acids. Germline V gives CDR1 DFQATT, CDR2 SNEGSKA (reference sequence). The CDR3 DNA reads TGCAGTGCGACTCTAGCCAAAAACATTCAGTACTTC. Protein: CSATLAKNIQYF.